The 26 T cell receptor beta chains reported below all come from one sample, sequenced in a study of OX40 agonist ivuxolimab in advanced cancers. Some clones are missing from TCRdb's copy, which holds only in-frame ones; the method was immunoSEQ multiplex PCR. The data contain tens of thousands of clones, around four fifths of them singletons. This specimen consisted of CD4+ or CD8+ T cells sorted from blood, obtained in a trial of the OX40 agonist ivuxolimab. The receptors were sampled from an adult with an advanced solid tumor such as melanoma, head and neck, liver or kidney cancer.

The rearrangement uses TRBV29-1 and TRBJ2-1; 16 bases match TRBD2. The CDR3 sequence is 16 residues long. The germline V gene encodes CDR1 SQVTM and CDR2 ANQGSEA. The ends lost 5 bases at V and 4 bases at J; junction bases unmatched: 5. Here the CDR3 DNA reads TGCAGCGTTCCCGGGACTAGCGGGGGGGGATACAATGAGCAGTTCTTC. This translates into CSVPGTSGGGYNEQFF.

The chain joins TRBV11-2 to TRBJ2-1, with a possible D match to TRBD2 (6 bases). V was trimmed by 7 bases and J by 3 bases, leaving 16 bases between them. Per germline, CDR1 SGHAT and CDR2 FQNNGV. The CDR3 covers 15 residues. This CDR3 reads CASTNRRGNYNEQFF. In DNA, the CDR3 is TGTGCCAGCACCAACCGCCGGGGGAACTACAATGAGCAGTTCTTC.

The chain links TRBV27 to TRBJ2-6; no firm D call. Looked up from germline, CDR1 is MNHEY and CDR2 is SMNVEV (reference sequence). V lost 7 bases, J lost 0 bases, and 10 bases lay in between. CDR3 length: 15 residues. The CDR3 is CASKKRTSGANVLTF. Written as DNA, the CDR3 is TGTGCCAGCAAAAAAAGAACCTCTGGGGCCAACGTCCTGACTTTC.

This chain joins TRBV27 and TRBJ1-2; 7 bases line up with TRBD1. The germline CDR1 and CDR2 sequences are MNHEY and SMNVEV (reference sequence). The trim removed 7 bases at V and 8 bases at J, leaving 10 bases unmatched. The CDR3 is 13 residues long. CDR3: CASTPGQGGGYTF. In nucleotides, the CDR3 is TGTGCCAGCACCCCGGGGCAGGGGGGCGGCTACACCTTC.

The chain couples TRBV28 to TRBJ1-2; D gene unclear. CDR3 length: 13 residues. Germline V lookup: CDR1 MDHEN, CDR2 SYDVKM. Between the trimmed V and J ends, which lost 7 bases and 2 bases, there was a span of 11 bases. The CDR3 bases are TGTGCCAGCATCGAGGGTGGGAACTATGGCTACACCTTC. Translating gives CASIEGGNYGYTF.

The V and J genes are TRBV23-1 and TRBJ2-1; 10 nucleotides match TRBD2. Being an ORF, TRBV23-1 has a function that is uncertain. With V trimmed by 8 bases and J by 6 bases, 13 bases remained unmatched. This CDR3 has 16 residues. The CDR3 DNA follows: TGCGCCAGCGACCTACTACGAGCGGGGGGGGCCAATGAGCAGTTCTTC. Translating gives CASDLLRAGGANEQFF.

The CDR3, as DNA: TGTGCCAGCAGCTTAACGTTCCAAGAGACCCAGTACTTC. Amino acid sequence: CASSLTFQETQYF. The chain has TRBV7-3 and TRBJ2-5; no clear D gene. Germline loops: CDR1 SGHTA, CDR2 FQGTGA. The CDR3 is 13 residues long. The ends were cut back, 0 bases at V and 1 base at J, with 3 bases in the middle.

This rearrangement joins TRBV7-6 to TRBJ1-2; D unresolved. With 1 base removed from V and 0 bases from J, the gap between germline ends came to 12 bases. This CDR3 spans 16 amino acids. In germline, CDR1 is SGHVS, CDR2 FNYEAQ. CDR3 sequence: CASSLDPIRANYGYTF. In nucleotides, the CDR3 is TGTGCCAGCAGCTTAGACCCAATCCGGGCTAACTATGGCTACACCTTC.

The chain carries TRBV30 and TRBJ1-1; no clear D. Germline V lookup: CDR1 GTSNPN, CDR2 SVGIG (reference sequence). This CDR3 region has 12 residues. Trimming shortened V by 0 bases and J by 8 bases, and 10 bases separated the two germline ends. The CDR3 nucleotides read TGTGCCTGGAGTGTAAAGGTTGTAGAAGCTTTCTTT. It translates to CAWSVKVVEAFF.

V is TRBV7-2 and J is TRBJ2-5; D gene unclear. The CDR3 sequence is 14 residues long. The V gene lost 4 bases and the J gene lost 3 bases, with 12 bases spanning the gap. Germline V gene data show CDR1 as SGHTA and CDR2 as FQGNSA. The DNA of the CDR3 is TGTGCCAGCAGCTCAATTCGCAGAAAAGAGACCCAGTACTTC. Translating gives CASSSIRRKETQYF.

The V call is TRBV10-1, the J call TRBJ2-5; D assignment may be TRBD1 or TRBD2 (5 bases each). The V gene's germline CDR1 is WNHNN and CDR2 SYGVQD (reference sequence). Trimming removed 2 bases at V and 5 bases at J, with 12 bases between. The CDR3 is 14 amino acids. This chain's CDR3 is CASSERAGSETQYF. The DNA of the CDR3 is TGCGCCAGCAGTGAGAGGGCAGGGAGCGAGACCCAGTACTTC.

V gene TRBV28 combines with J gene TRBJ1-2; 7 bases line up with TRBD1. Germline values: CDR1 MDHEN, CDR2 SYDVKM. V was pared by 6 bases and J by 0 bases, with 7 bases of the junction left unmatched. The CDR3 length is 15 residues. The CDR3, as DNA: TGTGCCAGCAGGAAGGGGGCGTACACTAACTATGGCTACACCTTC. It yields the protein CASRKGAYTNYGYTF.

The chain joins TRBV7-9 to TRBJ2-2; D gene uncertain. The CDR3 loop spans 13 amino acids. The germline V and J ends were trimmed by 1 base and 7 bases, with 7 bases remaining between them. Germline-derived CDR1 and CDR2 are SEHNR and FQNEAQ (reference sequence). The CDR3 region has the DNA TGTGCCAGCAGCTTAGGAGCTCACGGGGAGCTGTTTTTT. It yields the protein CASSLGAHGELFF.

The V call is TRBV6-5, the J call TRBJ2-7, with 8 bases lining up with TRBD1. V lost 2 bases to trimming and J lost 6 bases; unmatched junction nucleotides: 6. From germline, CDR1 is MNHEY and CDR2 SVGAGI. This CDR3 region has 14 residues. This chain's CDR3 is CASSYKQGAGEQYV. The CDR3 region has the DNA TGTGCCAGCAGTTACAAGCAGGGGGCTGGCGAGCAGTACGTC.

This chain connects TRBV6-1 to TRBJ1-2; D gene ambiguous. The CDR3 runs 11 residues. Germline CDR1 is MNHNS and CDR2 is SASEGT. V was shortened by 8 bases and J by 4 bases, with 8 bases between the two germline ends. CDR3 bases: TGTGCCAGCTTACACTTCTATGGCTACACCTTC. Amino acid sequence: CASLHFYGYTF.

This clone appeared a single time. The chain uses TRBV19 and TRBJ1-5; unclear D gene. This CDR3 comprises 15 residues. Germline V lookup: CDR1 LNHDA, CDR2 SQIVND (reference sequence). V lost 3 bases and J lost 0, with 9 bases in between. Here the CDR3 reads CASSIRLYSNQPQHF. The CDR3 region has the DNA TGTGCCAGTAGTATCCGACTGTATAGCAATCAGCCCCAGCATTTT.

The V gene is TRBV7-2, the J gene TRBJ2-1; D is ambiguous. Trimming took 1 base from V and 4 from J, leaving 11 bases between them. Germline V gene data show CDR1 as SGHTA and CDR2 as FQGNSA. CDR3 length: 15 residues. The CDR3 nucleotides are TGTGCCAGCAGCTTAGATGGGCGAGGTTACAATGAGCAGTTCTTC. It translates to CASSLDGRGYNEQFF.

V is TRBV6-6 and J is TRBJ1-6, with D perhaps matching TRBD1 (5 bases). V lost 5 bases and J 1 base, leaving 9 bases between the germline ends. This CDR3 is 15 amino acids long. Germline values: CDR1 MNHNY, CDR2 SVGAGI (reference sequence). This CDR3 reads CASSQGESYNSPLHF. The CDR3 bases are TGTGCCAGCAGTCAAGGGGAATCCTATAATTCACCCCTCCACTTT.

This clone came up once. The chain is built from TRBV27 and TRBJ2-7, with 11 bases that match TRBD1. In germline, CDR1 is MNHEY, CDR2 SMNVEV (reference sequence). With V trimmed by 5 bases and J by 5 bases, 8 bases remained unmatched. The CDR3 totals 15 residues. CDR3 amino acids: CASSRGTGGRNEQYF. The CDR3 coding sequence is TGTGCCAGCAGTCGAGGGACAGGGGGGAGGAACGAGCAGTACTTC.

The CDR3 region is CASTDRDTGQYF. CDR3 DNA sequence: TGCGCCAGCACTGACAGGGATACCGGGCAGTACTTC. V and J are TRBV10-2 and TRBJ2-7, with 7 bases identical to TRBD1. Germline-derived CDR1 and CDR2 are WSHSY and SAAADI. The CDR3 contains 12 residues. Germline trimming cut 7 bases from V and 9 bases from J; bases unmatched to any gene: 9.

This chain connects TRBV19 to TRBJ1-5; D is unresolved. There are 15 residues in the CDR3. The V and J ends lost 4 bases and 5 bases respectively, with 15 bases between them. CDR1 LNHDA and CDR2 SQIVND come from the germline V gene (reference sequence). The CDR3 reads CASSTGPGAHQPQHF. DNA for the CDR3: TGTGCCAGTAGTACTGGGCCAGGTGCTCATCAGCCCCAGCATTTT. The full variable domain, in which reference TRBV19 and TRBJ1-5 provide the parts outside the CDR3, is DGGITQSPKYLFRKEGQNVTLSCEQNLNHDAMYWYRQDPGQGLRLIYYSQIVNDFQKGDIAEGYSVSREKKESFPLTVTSAQKNPTAFYLCASSTGPGAHQPQHFGDGTRLSIL.

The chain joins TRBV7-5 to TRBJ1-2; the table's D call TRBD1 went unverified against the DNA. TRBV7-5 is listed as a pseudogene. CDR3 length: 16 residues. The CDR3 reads CVRSLVIQFTGYGYTF. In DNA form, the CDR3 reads TGTGTCAGAAGCTTAGTAATACAGTTTACAGGCTATGGCTACACCTTC.

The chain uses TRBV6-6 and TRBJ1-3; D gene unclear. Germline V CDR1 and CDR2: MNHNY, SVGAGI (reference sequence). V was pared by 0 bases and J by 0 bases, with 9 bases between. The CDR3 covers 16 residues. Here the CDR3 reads CASSYSSVSSGNTIYF. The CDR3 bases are TGTGCCAGCAGTTACTCGTCAGTCTCCTCTGGAAACACCATATATTTT.

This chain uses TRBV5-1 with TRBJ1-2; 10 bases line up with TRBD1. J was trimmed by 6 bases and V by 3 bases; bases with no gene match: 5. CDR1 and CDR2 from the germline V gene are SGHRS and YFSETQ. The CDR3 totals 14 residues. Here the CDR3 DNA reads TGCGCCAGCAGCTCGACAGGGGGCAGCGATGGCTACACCTTC. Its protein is CASSSTGGSDGYTF.

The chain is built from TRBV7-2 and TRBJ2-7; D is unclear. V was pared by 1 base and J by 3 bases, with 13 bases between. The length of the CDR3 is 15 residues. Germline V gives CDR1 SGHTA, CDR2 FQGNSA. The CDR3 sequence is CASSLVPGRNYEQYV. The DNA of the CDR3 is TGTGCCAGCAGCTTAGTCCCCGGACGGAACTACGAGCAGTACGTC.

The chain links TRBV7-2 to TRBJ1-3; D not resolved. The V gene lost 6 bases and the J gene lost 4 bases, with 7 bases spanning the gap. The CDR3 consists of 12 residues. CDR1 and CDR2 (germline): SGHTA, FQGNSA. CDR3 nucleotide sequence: TGTGCCAGCAGGCGTCAGGGAAACACCATATATTTT. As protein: CASRRQGNTIYF.